These 19 T cell receptor beta chains share one sample of origin, sequenced in a study of blood T cell repertoires in COVID-19. TCRdb's table, derived via immunoSEQ multiplex PCR, lists solely in-frame clones and lacks some. The repertoire holds about 260,000 clones, with around nine tenths as singletons. Source material: peripheral blood. These receptors all come from a man aged 40-50 years who had recovered from COVID-19.

The gene calls are TRBV7-2 and TRBJ1-2; 8 bases align to TRBD1. V lost 1 base and J lost 7; bases outside the gene matches: 8. The germline CDR1 and CDR2 sequences are SGHTA and FQGNSA. The CDR3 runs to 15 residues. For the CDR3, the DNA is TGTGCCAGCAGCTTAGACGGGGACAGGATAAGTGGCTACACCTTC. It codes for CASSLDGDRISGYTF.

This clone was counted a single time. This rearrangement joins TRBV27 to TRBJ2-1; the match to TRBD2 covers 15 bases. The CDR3 length is 16 residues. Losses at the gene ends were 6 bases for V and 7 bases for J; bases not matched to a gene: 7. Per the germline V gene, CDR1 is MNHEY and CDR2 is SMNVEV (reference sequence). The CDR3 DNA sequence: TGTGCCAGCAGACGTCCGGGACTAGCGGGAGGAAATGAGCAGTTCTTC. This encodes CASRRPGLAGGNEQFF.

V is TRBV5-6 and J is TRBJ2-7, with D possibly TRBD2 on 5 matching bases. CDR1 and CDR2 (germline): SGHDT, YYEEEE. Trimming cost V 2 bases and J 6 bases, with 9 bases left between them. The CDR3 length is 12 residues. CDR3 protein: CASSLSGIEQYF. In DNA form, the CDR3 reads TGTGCCAGCAGCTTATCCGGGATCGAGCAGTACTTC. Filled out from reference TRBV5-6 and TRBJ2-7, the complete variable domain reads DAGVTQSPTHLIKTRGQQVTLRCSPKSGHDTVSWYQQALGQGPQFIFQYYEEEERQRGNFPDRFSGHQFPNYSSELNVNALLLGDSALYLCASSLSGIEQYFGPGTRLTVT.

The chain couples TRBV7-2 to TRBJ2-5; D is perhaps TRBD2 (6 bases). The ends were cut back, 1 base at V and 4 bases at J, with 7 bases in the middle. The CDR3 is 13 residues long. The V gene's germline CDR1 is SGHTA and CDR2 FQGNSA. CDR3 nucleotides: TGTGCCAGCAGCTTAGTGGGGGGAGAGACCCAGTACTTC. It yields the protein CASSLVGGETQYF.

J is TRBJ2-7 and V is TRBV9; TRBD1 aligns across 9 bases. The V gene end was trimmed by 3 bases and the J gene end by 3 bases; junction bases not matched to a gene: 7. The germline CDR1 and CDR2 sequences are SGDLS and YYNGEE. This CDR3 region has 15 residues. DNA for the CDR3: TGTGCCAGCAGCGGATCCGGGACAGGGATCTACGAGCAGTACTTC. It is translated as CASSGSGTGIYEQYF.

CDR3 bases: TGTGCCTGGAGTCCGAGGGACTACCGCTACGAGCAGTACTTC. Translating gives CAWSPRDYRYEQYF. The chain links TRBV30 to TRBJ2-7, with 7 bases fitting TRBD2. Germline-derived CDR1 and CDR2 are GTSNPN and SVGIG (reference sequence). CDR3 length equals 14 residues. Unmatched junction bases numbered 7, after V lost 2 bases and J lost 3 bases.

The chain uses TRBV10-3 and TRBJ2-7; D is unresolved. The CDR3 runs 13 residues. CDR1 and CDR2 (germline): ENHRY, SYGVKD. V lost 3 bases and J 0 bases, leaving 6 bases between the germline ends. CDR3 nucleotides: TGTGCCATCAGTGATTGGAGCTCCTACGAGCAGTACTTC. It yields the protein CAISDWSSYEQYF.

This clone turned up a few times. The chain couples TRBV7-9 to TRBJ1-2; no firm D call. Germline V gene data show CDR1 as SEHNR and CDR2 as FQNEAQ (reference sequence). The CDR3 has 12 amino acids. The V end was cut by 1 base, the J end by 8 bases, with 8 bases between. The CDR3 sequence is CASSLDAGGYTF. CDR3 coding DNA: TGTGCCAGCAGCTTAGATGCAGGCGGCTACACCTTC.

This sequence joins TRBV11-2 and TRBJ2-1, with 10 bases aligning to TRBD1. There are 16 residues in the CDR3. V trimming: 5 bases; J trimming: 3 bases; junction bases outside the gene matches: 7. Germline V CDR1 and CDR2: SGHAT, FQNNGV. The CDR3 DNA reads as TGTGCCAGCAGCGAAGCGACAGGGGGCTTCTACAATGAGCAGTTCTTC. Protein: CASSEATGGFYNEQFF.

The chain recombines TRBV5-6 with TRBJ2-5; no reliable D call. Germline V gene sequence: CDR1 SGHDT, CDR2 YYEEEE. This CDR3 is built from 13 residues. V gave up 4 bases and J gave up 7 bases, with 14 bases separating them. Here the CDR3 reads CASSLRIPGTQYF. CDR3 bases: TGTGCCAGCAGCCTACGCATCCCAGGGACCCAGTACTTC.

This rearrangement joins TRBV7-9 to TRBJ1-1; D gene unclear. The V end lost 3 bases, the J end lost 8 bases, and 22 bases lay between the germline ends. The CDR3 covers 16 residues. Germline V gene data show CDR1 as SEHNR and CDR2 as FQNEAQ (reference sequence). The CDR3 is CASSFGRGREFLEAFF. The CDR3 DNA reads TGTGCCAGCAGCTTCGGTCGCGGGAGAGAATTTCTGGAAGCTTTCTTT.

The chain links TRBV7-6 to TRBJ1-3; 7 bases agree with TRBD1. This CDR3 comprises 16 residues. CDR1 and CDR2 (germline): SGHVS, FNYEAQ. Trimming at V came to 6 bases and at J to 4 bases, leaving 12 bases not matched to a gene. The CDR3 DNA is TGTGCCAGCAGTCTTACCTTGACAGGGAAAGGAAACACCATATATTTT. This gives the protein CASSLTLTGKGNTIYF.

J is TRBJ2-5 and V is TRBV6-2 or TRBV6-3; D is possibly TRBD2 (5 bases). CDR1 is MNHEY and CDR2 is SVGEGT in the germline V gene. The CDR3 spans 15 residues. The germline V and J ends were trimmed by 6 bases and 4 bases, with 18 bases remaining between them. The CDR3 region is CASSSSQTTRETQYF. The DNA of the CDR3 is TGTGCCAGCAGCTCTAGCCAAACGACACGAGAGACCCAGTACTTC.

The CDR3 here is CASSEDRTSFSETQYF. In DNA form, the CDR3 reads TGTGCCAGCAGTGAAGACCGGACTAGCTTTAGCGAGACCCAGTACTTC. The chain is built from TRBV2 and TRBJ2-5, with 8 bases lining up with TRBD2. This CDR3 is built from 16 residues. The junction had 9 bases not matched to a gene; V was cut back by 1 base and J by 5 bases. CDR1 and CDR2 from the germline V gene are SNHLY and FYNNEI.

The V and J genes are TRBV7-3 and TRBJ1-4, with 7 nucleotides matching TRBD1. With V trimmed by 4 bases and J by 4 bases, 12 bases remained unmatched. The CDR3 is 17 amino acids. Germline CDR1 reads SGHTA; CDR2 reads FQGTGA. The chain's CDR3 is CASSSPGQRHINEKLFF. The CDR3 DNA reads as TGTGCCAGCAGCTCTCCGGGACAGCGTCACATTAATGAAAAACTGTTTTTT. The variable domain in full, with the rest retrieved from reference TRBV7-3 and TRBJ1-4, is GAGVSQTPSNKVTEKGKYVELRCDPISGHTALYWYRQSLGQGPEFLIYFQGTGAADDSGLPNDRFFAVRPEGSVSTLKIQRTERGDSAVYLCASSSPGQRHINEKLFFGSGTQLSVL.

The chain uses TRBV30 and TRBJ1-1; no definite D call. The CDR3 is 13 residues long. Trimming cost V 0 bases and J 4 bases, with 9 bases left between them. Germline V gene data show CDR1 as GTSNPN and CDR2 as SVGIG (reference sequence). This chain's CDR3 is CAWSVWGGTEAFF. As DNA, the CDR3 is TGTGCCTGGAGTGTGTGGGGAGGCACTGAAGCTTTCTTT.

The chain is built from TRBV19 and TRBJ2-3; 11 bases line up with TRBD1. CDR3 length: 15 amino acids. The V and J ends lost 5 bases and 2 bases, in that order; junction bases with no gene match: 3. In germline, CDR1 is LNHDA, CDR2 SQIVND (reference sequence). Here the CDR3 reads CASSLGQGDTDTQYF. The CDR3, as DNA: TGTGCCAGTAGTTTGGGACAGGGGGACACAGATACGCAGTATTTT. The whole variable domain, filled in from reference TRBV19 and TRBJ2-3, reads DGGITQSPKYLFRKEGQNVTLSCEQNLNHDAMYWYRQDPGQGLRLIYYSQIVNDFQKGDIAEGYSVSREKKESFPLTVTSAQKNPTAFYLCASSLGQGDTDTQYFGPGTRLTVL.

The gene calls are TRBV2 and TRBJ2-3; 9 positions match TRBD2. This CDR3 has 16 residues. Germline CDR1 is SNHLY and CDR2 is FYNNEI. After removal of 3 bases from V and 4 bases from J, the junction contained 8 bases not matched to a gene. The CDR3 reads CASSDGGRAYADTQYF. The CDR3 DNA follows: TGTGCCAGCAGTGACGGCGGGAGGGCCTATGCAGATACGCAGTATTTT.

The chain recombines TRBV6-2 or TRBV6-3 with TRBJ1-1; D gene ambiguous. The CDR3 is made up of 13 amino acids. Trimming removed 2 bases from V and 1 base from J, with 5 bases in between. Germline CDR1 MNHEY, CDR2 SVGEGT. This chain's CDR3 is CASSYGRNTEAFF. CDR3 in DNA: TGTGCCAGCAGTTACGGGAGGAACACTGAAGCTTTCTTT.